This T cell receptor beta chain came from a study of cytomegalovirus exposure and HLA in healthy donors. Broader study findings: In a later analysis, the majority of CMV-associated beta chains seemingly showed HLA restriction. As confirmed in vitro, three CMV-associated chains were specific for CMV antigens. Earlier analysis found most TCR beta V segments productive about 87% or about 30% of the time.

The germline gives CDR1 MNHEY, CDR2 SVGAGI. Trimming left V 6 bases short and J 0 bases short, with 15 bases between. The CDR3 loop spans 15 amino acids. Note on this clone: What it recognizes is unknown.

Both 60 Vbeta primers and 13 Jbeta primers went into the PCR. Data came from immunoSEQ multiplex PCR; TCRdb stores just in-frame clones and leaves some out. This table holds 190,000 or so clones, 80% found once. The source material was PBMCs. The rearrangement uses TRBV6-5 and TRBJ2-7; a weak D match, TRBD2 (6 bases). This receptor was identified in a boy under 18 in good health and CMV-seronegative. The CDR3 sequence is CASSHRTGVSYEQYF. The CDR3 DNA sequence: TGTGCCAGCAGCCATCGGACGGGAGTCTCCTACGAGCAGTACTTC.